These T cell receptor beta chains were read from a single sample in a study of blood T cell repertoires in COVID-19. The table came from immunoSEQ multiplex PCR; TCRdb's copy has only in-frame clones and leaves some out. Of 15,000 to 20,000 clones listed, over 85% are singletons. Sequencing input: peripheral blood. The receptors shown here come from a woman in her 50s with active COVID-19. The CDR3 runs from the conserved cysteine through the conserved F or W. The order of the fields is clone size, D gene, J gene, V gene, CDR3 protein, CDR3 DNA. A D gene is named only where the DNA matches it firmly. Size tells how often a clone was seen (once, few, many) or the class of an expanded clone, and some rows leave it out.

few TRBD1 TRBJ1-1 TRBV7-9 CASSLAGQGAAFF TGTGCCAGCAGCTTAGCCGGACAGGGGGCGGCTTTCTTT
NA TRBD2 TRBJ2-1 TRBV3-1/TRBV3-2 CASSQARGRAAPTRNEQFF TGTGCCAGCAGCCAAGCGCGCGGGAGGGCCGCCCCAACACGGAATGAGCAGTTCTTC
NA TRBD1 TRBJ2-7 TRBV19 CASSGTGGSREQYF TGTGCCAGCTCCGGGACAGGGGGATCTAGGGAGCAGTACTTC
NA NA TRBJ1-6 TRBV5-5 CASSQAGSYNSPLHF TGTGCCAGCTCCCAGGCAGGGTCCTATAATTCACCCCTCCACTTT
NA NA TRBJ1-3 TRBV7-9 CASSERTAGNTIYF TGTGCCAGCAGCGAGAGGACAGCTGGAAACACCATATATTTT
NA TRBD1 TRBJ2-5 TRBV2 CASSAGTGVETQYF TGTGCCAGCAGCGCCGGGACAGGGGTTGAGACCCAGTACTTC
NA NA TRBJ2-1 TRBV24-1 CATSEGHLYNEQFF TGTGCCACCAGTGAAGGACACCTTTACAATGAGCAGTTCTTC
NA NA TRBJ2-3 TRBV5-1 CASRLGPTDTQYF TGCGCCAGCAGACTGGGCCCCACAGATACGCAGTATTTT
NA NA TRBJ1-1 TRBV28 CATQASGTEAFF TGTGCCACCCAAGCATCCGGCACTGAAGCTTTCTTT
NA NA TRBJ1-2 TRBV18 CASSQGSGGNYGYTF TGTGCCAGCTCACAGGGGAGTGGGGGCAACTATGGCTACACCTTC
once NA TRBJ2-1 TRBV21-1 CASSKNLTSGIYNEQFF TGTGCCAGCAGCAAAAACCTTACTAGCGGGATCTACAATGAGCAGTTCTTC
NA NA TRBJ1-1 TRBV9 CASSVDFKMNTEAFF TGTGCCAGCAGCGTAGACTTTAAAATGAACACTGAAGCTTTCTTT
NA TRBD2 TRBJ2-1 TRBV9 CASSVDLAGDYNEQFF TGTGCCAGCAGCGTGGACCTAGCGGGAGATTACAATGAGCAGTTCTTC
NA NA TRBJ2-1 TRBV7-3 CASSLEREAEQFF TGTGCCAGCAGCTTAGAGAGGGAGGCTGAGCAGTTCTTC
NA NA TRBJ1-4 TRBV9 CASSHGGINEKLFF TGTGCCAGCAGCCACGGCGGGATTAATGAAAAACTGTTTTTT
once TRBD2 TRBJ2-1 TRBV7-3 CASTPTSDPAGNEQFF TGTGCCAGCACCCCAACTAGCGATCCTGCTGGGAATGAGCAGTTCTTC
once TRBD2 TRBJ2-2 TRBV7-9 CASSFGGGPPGELFF TGTGCCAGCAGCTTTGGGGGAGGGCCCCCCGGGGAGCTGTTTTTT
NA NA TRBJ2-7 TRBV10-3 CAISESSGSRYEQYF TGTGCCATCAGTGAGTCATCAGGGTCCCGCTACGAGCAGTACTTC
NA NA TRBJ2-7 TRBV6-1 CASSEGLHSYEQYF TGTGCCAGCAGTGAAGGGCTGCACTCCTACGAGCAGTACTTC
NA NA TRBJ2-5 TRBV1 CTSSQDSTSGPQETQYF TGCACCAGCAGCCAAGATAGCACTAGCGGACCCCAAGAGACCCAGTACTTC
once NA TRBJ1-1 TRBV19 CASSGHGILHTEAFF TGTGCCAGTAGTGGCCACGGGATCTTACACACTGAAGCTTTCTTT
NA NA TRBJ2-3 TRBV5-5 CASSWTDSSTDTQYF TGTGCCAGCAGCTGGACAGACTCTAGCACAGATACGCAGTATTTT
NA TRBD1 TRBJ1-2 TRBV30 CAWLDRNHLYGYTF TGTGCCTGGTTGGACAGGAACCACCTCTATGGCTACACCTTC
NA TRBD2 TRBJ2-3 TRBV7-2 CASSLAPAGGPGIRTDTQYF TGTGCCAGCAGCTTAGCCCCAGCGGGAGGGCCTGGGATCCGCACAGATACGCAGTATTTT
NA NA TRBJ2-7 TRBV6-5 CASRLAGTSEYF TGTGCCAGCAGGCTAGCCGGGACATCGGAGTACTTC
NA NA TRBJ2-7 TRBV15 CATSSSGVEQYF TGTGCCACCAGCAGTTCCGGGGTCGAGCAGTACTTC
NA NA TRBJ1-2 TRBV2 CASSPTAGGGSGYTF TGTGCCAGCAGTCCTACCGCGGGGGGAGGGAGTGGCTACACCTTC
NA NA TRBJ1-1 TRBV28 CASSPGGWERTEAFF TGTGCCAGCAGTCCCGGGGGTTGGGAAAGGACTGAAGCTTTCTTT
NA TRBD1 TRBJ2-5 TRBV19 CASSKQGGGETQYF TGTGCCAGTAGTAAACAGGGGGGAGGAGAGACCCAGTACTTC
NA NA TRBJ2-4 TRBV7-9 CASSLGQGKNIQYF TGTGCCAGCAGCTTAGGGCAGGGGAAAAACATTCAGTACTTC
NA TRBD2 TRBJ2-3 TRBV7-8 CASSPLAGDTQYF TGTGCCAGCAGCCCCTTAGCGGGAGATACGCAGTATTTT
NA TRBD1 TRBJ2-7 TRBV5-4 CASSAWDRPSEQYF TGTGCCAGCAGCGCCTGGGACAGGCCCTCCGAGCAGTACTTC
once NA TRBJ1-2 TRBV7-2 CASRTRTASNYGYTF TGTGCCAGCAGGACGCGGACAGCCTCTAACTATGGCTACACCTTC
NA NA TRBJ1-1 TRBV12-3/TRBV12-4 CASSKYNEAFF TGTGCCAGCAGTAAATACAATGAAGCTTTCTTT
once TRBD1 TRBJ2-7 TRBV5-1 CASSSTGGYEQYF TGCGCCAGCAGCTCTACAGGGGGCTACGAGCAGTACTTC
NA TRBD1 TRBJ2-3 TRBV10-3 CAMAGTGGTDTQYF TGTGCCATGGCCGGGACAGGTGGCACAGATACGCAGTATTTT
NA NA TRBJ2-3 TRBV2 CASSVSSMADTQYF TGTGCCAGCAGTGTAAGTTCGATGGCCGATACGCAGTATTTT
NA NA TRBJ2-1 TRBV5-6 CASSPTGYNEQFF TGTGCCAGCAGCCCCACTGGCTACAATGAGCAGTTCTTC
NA NA TRBJ1-1 TRBV27 CASRGEAYTEAFF TGTGCCAGCCGGGGTGAGGCTTACACTGAAGCTTTCTTT
NA NA TRBJ1-5 TRBV28 CASSFWGENQPQHF TGTGCCAGCAGTTTTTGGGGGGAAAATCAGCCCCAGCATTTT
NA NA TRBJ2-2 TRBV20-1 CSASGYGTNTGELFF TGCAGTGCTAGTGGTTACGGTACGAACACCGGGGAGCTGTTTTTT